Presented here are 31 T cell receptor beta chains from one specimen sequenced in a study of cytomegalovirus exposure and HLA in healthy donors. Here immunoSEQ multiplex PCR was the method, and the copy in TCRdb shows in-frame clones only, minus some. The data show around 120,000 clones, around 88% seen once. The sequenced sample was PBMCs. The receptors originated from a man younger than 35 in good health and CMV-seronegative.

CDR3 amino acids: CAVRLGTEAFF. The CDR3, as DNA: TGTGCCGTACGACTTGGCACTGAAGCTTTCTTT. The chain employs TRBV6-5 and TRBJ1-1, with D unresolved. The V end was cut by 11 bases, the J end by 4 bases, with 11 bases between. The CDR3 length is 11 residues. Germline V gene sequence: CDR1 MNHEY, CDR2 SVGAGI.

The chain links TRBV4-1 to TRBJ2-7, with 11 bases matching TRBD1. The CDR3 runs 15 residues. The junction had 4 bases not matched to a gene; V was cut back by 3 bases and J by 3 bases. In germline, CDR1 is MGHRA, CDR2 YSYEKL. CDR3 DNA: TGCGCCAGCAGCCAGACCGGGACAGGGGGCTACGAGCAGTACTTC. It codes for CASSQTGTGGYEQYF.

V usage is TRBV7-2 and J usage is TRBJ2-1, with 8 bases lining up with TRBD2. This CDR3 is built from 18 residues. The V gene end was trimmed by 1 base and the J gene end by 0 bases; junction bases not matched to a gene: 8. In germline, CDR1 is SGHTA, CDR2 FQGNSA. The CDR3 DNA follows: TGTGCCAGCAGCTTAGTACTAGCGGAGTTGAGCTCCTACAATGAGCAGTTCTTC. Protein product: CASSLVLAELSSYNEQFF.

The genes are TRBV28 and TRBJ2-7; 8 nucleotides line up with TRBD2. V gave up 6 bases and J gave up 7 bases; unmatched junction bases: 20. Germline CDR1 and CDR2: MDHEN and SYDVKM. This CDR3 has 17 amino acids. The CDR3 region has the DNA TGTGCCAGCAGCTTCGGCTCCCCCGGGGGGGGAGCGGGAGAGCAGTACTTC. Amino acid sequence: CASSFGSPGGGAGEQYF.

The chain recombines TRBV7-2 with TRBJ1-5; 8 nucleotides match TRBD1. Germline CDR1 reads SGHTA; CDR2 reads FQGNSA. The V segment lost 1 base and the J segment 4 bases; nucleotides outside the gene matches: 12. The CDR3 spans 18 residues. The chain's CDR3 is CASSLGSDRDLLNQPQHF. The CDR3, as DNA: TGTGCCAGCAGCTTAGGTTCGGACAGGGACCTTTTGAATCAGCCCCAGCATTTT.

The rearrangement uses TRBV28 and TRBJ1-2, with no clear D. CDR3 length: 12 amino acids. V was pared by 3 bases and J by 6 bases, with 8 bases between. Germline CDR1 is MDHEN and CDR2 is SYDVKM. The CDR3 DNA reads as TGTGCCAGCAGTTTGGAGAGCGATGGCTACACCTTC. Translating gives CASSLESDGYTF.

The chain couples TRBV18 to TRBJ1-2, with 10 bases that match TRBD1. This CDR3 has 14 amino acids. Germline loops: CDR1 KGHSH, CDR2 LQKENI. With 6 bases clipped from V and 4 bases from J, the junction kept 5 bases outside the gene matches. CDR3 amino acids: CASSQGTGVYGYTF. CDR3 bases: TGTGCCAGCTCCCAAGGGACAGGGGTCTATGGCTACACCTTC.

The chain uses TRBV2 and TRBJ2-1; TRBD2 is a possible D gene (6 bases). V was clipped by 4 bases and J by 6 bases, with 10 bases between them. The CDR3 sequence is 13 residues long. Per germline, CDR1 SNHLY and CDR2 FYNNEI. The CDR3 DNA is TGTGCCAGCAGTGTACTAGCTGGCAATGAGCAGTTCTTC. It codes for CASSVLAGNEQFF.

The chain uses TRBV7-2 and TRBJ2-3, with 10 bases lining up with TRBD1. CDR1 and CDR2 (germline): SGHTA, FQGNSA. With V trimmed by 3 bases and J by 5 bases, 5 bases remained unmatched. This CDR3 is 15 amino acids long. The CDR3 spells CASSFGTGVGDTQYF. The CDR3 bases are TGTGCCAGCAGCTTCGGGACAGGGGTGGGAGATACGCAGTATTTT.

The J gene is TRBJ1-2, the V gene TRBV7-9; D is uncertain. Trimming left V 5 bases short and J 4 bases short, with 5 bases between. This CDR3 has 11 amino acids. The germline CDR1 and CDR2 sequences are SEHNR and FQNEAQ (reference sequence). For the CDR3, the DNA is TGTGCCAGCAGCGCCAGCTATGGCTACACCTTC. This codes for CASSASYGYTF.

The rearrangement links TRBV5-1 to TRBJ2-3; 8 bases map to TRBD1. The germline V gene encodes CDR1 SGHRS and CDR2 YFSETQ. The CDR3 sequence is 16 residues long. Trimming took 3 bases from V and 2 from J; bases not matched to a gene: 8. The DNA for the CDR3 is TGCGCCAGCAGCTGGATCAGGGGGCCGACCACAGATACGCAGTATTTT. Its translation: CASSWIRGPTTDTQYF.

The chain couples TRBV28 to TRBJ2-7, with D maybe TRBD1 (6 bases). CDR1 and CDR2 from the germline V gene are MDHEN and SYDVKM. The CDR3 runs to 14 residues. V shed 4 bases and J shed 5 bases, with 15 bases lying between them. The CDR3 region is CASSSDRFFNEQYF. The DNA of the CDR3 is TGTGCCAGCAGTTCCGACAGGTTTTTCAACGAGCAGTACTTC.

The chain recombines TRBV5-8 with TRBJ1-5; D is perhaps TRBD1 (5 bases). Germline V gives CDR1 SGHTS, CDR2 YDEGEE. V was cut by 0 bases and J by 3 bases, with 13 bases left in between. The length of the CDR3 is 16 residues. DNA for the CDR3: TGTGCCAGCAGCTTGGGCCAGGGCGTTAACAATCAGCCCCAGCATTTT. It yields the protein CASSLGQGVNNQPQHF.

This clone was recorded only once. CDR3 sequence: CASTSEGGWANEKLFF. The CDR3 DNA follows: TGTGCCAGTACCTCCGAGGGAGGGTGGGCTAATGAAAAACTGTTTTTT. The chain uses TRBV19 and TRBJ1-4, with D hard to call. This CDR3 has 16 amino acids. V lost 7 bases and J 3 bases, leaving 18 bases between the germline ends. Germline V gives CDR1 LNHDA, CDR2 SQIVND (reference sequence).

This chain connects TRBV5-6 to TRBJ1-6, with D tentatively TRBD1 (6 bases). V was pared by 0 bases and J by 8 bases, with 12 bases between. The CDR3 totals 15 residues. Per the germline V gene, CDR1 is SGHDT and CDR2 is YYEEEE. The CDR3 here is CASSLGYRDHSPLHF. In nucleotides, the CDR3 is TGTGCCAGCAGCTTGGGGTACAGGGATCATTCACCCCTCCACTTT.

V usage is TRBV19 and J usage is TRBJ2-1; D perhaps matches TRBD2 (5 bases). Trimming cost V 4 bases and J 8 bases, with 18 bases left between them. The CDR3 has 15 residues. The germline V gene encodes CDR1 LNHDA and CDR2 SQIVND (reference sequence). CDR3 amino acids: CASSTGLGIRDEQFF. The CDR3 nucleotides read TGTGCCAGTAGTACTGGACTGGGGATACGGGATGAGCAGTTCTTC. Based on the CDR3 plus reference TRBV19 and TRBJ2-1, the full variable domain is DGGITQSPKYLFRKEGQNVTLSCEQNLNHDAMYWYRQDPGQGLRLIYYSQIVNDFQKGDIAEGYSVSREKKESFPLTVTSAQKNPTAFYLCASSTGLGIRDEQFFGPGTRLTVL.

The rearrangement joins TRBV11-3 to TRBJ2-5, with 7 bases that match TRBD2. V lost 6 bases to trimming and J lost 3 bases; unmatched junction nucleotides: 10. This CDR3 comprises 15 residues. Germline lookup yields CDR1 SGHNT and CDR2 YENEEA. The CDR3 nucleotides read TGTGCCAGCAGTCGAGCTTGGACTAGTAAAGAGACCCAGTACTTC. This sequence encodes CASSRAWTSKETQYF.

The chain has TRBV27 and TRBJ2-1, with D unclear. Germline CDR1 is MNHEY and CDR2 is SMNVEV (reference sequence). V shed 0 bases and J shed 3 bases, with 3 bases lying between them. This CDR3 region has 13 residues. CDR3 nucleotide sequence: TGTGCCAGCAGTTTATCTAACTACAATGAGCAGTTCTTC. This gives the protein CASSLSNYNEQFF.

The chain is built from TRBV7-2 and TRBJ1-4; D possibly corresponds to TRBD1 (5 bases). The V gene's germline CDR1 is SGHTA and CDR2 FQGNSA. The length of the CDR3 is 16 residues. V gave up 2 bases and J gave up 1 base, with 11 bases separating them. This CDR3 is CASSLQGGRTNEKLFF. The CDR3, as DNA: TGTGCCAGCAGCTTACAGGGAGGGAGAACTAATGAAAAACTGTTTTTT.

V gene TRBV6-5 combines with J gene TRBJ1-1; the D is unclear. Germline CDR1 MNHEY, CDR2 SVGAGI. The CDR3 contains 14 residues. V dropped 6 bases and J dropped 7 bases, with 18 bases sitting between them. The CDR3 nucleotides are TGTGCCAGCAGAAAGTATGGGCCGATTGATGAAGCTTTCTTT. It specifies CASRKYGPIDEAFF.

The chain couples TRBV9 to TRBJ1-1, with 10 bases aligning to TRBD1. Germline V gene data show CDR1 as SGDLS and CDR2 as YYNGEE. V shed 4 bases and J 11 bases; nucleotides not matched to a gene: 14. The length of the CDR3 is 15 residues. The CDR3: CASSPRQGATRAAFF. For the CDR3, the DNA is TGTGCCAGCAGCCCTCGACAGGGGGCAACGCGGGCGGCTTTCTTT.

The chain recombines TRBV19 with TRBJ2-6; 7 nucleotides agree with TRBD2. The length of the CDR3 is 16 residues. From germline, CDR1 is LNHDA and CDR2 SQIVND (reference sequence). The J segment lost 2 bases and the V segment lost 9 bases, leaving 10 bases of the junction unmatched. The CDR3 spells CASRREAQTGANVLTF. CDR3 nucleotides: TGTGCCAGCCGACGGGAGGCCCAAACTGGGGCCAACGTCCTGACTTTC.

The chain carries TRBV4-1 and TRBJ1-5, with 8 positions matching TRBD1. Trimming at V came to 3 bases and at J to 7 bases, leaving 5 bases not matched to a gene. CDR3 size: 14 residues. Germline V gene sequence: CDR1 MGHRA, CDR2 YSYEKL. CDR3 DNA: TGCGCCAGCAGCCACCCCGGACAGGGACAGCCCCAGCATTTT. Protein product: CASSHPGQGQPQHF.

The CDR3 DNA reads TGTGCCAGCAGTTTTCTAGCGGTCTATAAAGAAGAGACCCAGTACTTC. Translated, it gives CASSFLAVYKEETQYF. This chain links TRBV28 with TRBJ2-5, with 7 bases identical to TRBD2. CDR1 and CDR2 from the germline V gene are MDHEN and SYDVKM. The trim removed 3 bases at V and 3 bases at J, leaving 10 bases unmatched. The CDR3 sequence is 16 residues long.

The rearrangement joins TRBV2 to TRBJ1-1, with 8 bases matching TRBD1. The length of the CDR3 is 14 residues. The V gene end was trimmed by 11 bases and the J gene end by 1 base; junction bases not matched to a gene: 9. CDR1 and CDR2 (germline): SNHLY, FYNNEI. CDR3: CAGHPGTGNTEAFF. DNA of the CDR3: TGTGCCGGGCATCCCGGGACAGGGAACACTGAAGCTTTCTTT.

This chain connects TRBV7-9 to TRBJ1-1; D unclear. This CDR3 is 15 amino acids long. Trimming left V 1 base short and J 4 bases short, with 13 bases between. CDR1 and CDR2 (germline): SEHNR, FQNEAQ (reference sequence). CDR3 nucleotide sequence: TGTGCCAGCAGCTTAGGGCGGGGTCAGAGCACTGAAGCTTTCTTT. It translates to CASSLGRGQSTEAFF.

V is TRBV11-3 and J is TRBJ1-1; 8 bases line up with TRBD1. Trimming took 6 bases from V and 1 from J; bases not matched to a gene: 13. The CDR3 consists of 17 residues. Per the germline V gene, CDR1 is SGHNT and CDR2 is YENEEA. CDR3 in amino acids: CASRRTGRFLPNTEAFF. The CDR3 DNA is TGTGCCAGCAGACGGACAGGGCGTTTTCTCCCGAACACTGAAGCTTTCTTT.

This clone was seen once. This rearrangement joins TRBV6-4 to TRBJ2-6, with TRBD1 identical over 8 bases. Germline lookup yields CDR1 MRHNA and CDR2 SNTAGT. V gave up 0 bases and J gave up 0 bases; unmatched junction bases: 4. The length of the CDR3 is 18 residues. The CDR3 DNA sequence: TGTGCCAGCAGTGACTCGGGGACAGGCTACTCTGGGGCCAACGTCCTGACTTTC. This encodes CASSDSGTGYSGANVLTF.

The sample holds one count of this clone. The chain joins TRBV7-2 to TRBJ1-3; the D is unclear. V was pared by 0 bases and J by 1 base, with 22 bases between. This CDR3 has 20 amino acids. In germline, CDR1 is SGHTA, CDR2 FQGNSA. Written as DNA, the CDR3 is TGTGCCAGCAGCTTAGCTGGAGGTTTTGGTCGGGGTAGATCTGGAAACACCATATATTTT. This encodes CASSLAGGFGRGRSGNTIYF.

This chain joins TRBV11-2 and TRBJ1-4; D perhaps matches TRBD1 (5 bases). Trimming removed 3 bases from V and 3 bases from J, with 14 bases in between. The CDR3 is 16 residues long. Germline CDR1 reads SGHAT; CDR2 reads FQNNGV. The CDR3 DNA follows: TGTGCCAGCAGCTTCTGGAGCCGGGGGGCTAATGAAAAACTGTTTTTT. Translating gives CASSFWSRGANEKLFF.

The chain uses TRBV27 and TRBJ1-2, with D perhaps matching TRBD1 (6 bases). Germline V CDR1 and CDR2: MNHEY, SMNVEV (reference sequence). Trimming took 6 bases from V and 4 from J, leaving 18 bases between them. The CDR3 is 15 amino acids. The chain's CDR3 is CASSRTGGSFYGYTF. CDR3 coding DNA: TGTGCCAGCAGCCGTACGGGGGGCTCGTTCTATGGCTACACCTTC.